This is a list of T cell receptor beta chains from one sample in a study of OX40 agonist ivuxolimab in advanced cancers. Using immunoSEQ multiplex PCR, the repertoire was profiled, and TCRdb retains in-frame clones only, with some absent. The sample records about 42,000 clones, 81% being singletons. The starting material was CD4+ or CD8+ T cells sorted from blood, obtained in a trial of the OX40 agonist ivuxolimab. All receptors come from an adult with an advanced solid tumor such as melanoma, head and neck, liver or kidney cancer. Both conserved end residues are part of each CDR3. A D gene is named only where the DNA matches it firmly. The listing skips clone size in some rows; elsewhere it reads once, few, many or a size class.

D	V	size	J	CDR3	DNA
NA	TRBV5-1	NA	TRBJ2-3	CASSLNGALVADTQYF	TGCGCCAGCAGCTTGAACGGGGCTTTGGTGGCAGATACGCAGTATTTT
NA	TRBV5-4	NA	TRBJ1-1	CASSAQMGNTEAFF	TGTGCCAGCAGCGCCCAGATGGGAAACACTGAAGCTTTCTTT
NA	TRBV18	NA	TRBJ1-1	CASSLQSLTGKAFF	TGTGCCAGCTCACTTCAAAGCCTCACAGGGAAAGCTTTCTTT
TRBD1	TRBV18	NA	TRBJ1-5	CASSGQVNQPQHF	TGTGCCAGCTCCGGACAGGTAAATCAGCCCCAGCATTTT
NA	TRBV4-1	NA	TRBJ1-1	CASSQGSDNTEAFF	TGCGCCAGCAGCCAAGGCTCCGATAACACTGAAGCTTTCTTT
TRBD2	TRBV12-5	NA	TRBJ2-2	CASGLVLAGFTGELFF	TGTGCTAGTGGTTTGGTACTAGCGGGCTTCACCGGGGAGCTGTTTTTT
TRBD2	TRBV6-6	once	TRBJ2-5	CASRGGKQETQYF	TGTGCCAGCAGGGGGGGGAAACAAGAGACCCAGTACTTC
NA	TRBV5-5	NA	TRBJ1-1	CASSPGGLNTEAFF	TGTGCCAGCAGCCCGGGGGGACTGAACACTGAAGCTTTCTTT
NA	TRBV2	once	TRBJ2-3	CASQSDTQYF	TGTGCCAGCCAGTCAGATACGCAGTATTTT
TRBD2	TRBV28	NA	TRBJ2-1	CASSLLLGGSPHPFF	TGTGCCAGCAGTTTGCTCTTGGGCGGGAGCCCACACCCCTTCTTC
NA	TRBV2	NA	TRBJ1-5	CASSAEGSEQPQHF	TGTGCCAGCAGCGCCGAGGGGTCGGAACAGCCCCAGCATTTT
TRBD1	TRBV5-8	few	TRBJ2-5	CASSFITGATETQYF	TGTGCCAGCAGCTTCATCACAGGGGCAACGGAGACCCAGTACTTC
NA	TRBV5-1	NA	TRBJ1-1	CASSLRDGDTEAFF	TGCGCCAGCAGCTTGAGAGACGGAGACACTGAAGCTTTCTTT
NA	TRBV7-9	NA	TRBJ2-5	CASTKQAIQETQYF	TGTGCCAGCACCAAACAGGCGATCCAAGAGACCCAGTACTTC
NA	TRBV18	NA	TRBJ1-1	CASSPRRVEAFF	TGTGCCAGCTCACCACGGCGCGTGGAAGCTTTCTTT
NA	TRBV2	NA	TRBJ2-7	CASSGGRAVEQYF	TGTGCCAGCAGTGGTGGAAGGGCGGTCGAGCAGTACTTC
TRBD1	TRBV7-3	NA	TRBJ2-1	CASGQGLYEQFF	TGTGCCAGCGGACAGGGGCTGTATGAGCAGTTCTTC
TRBD1	TRBV4-3	NA	TRBJ1-2	CASSRLGTERFGYTF	TGCGCCAGCAGCCGCCTCGGGACAGAACGTTTTGGCTACACCTTC
NA	TRBV5-3	NA	TRBJ2-2	CARARSRVGELFF	TGTGCCAGAGCGCGTTCGAGGGTCGGGGAGCTGTTTTTT
NA	TRBV11-3	NA	TRBJ2-6	CASSRTLSSGANVLTF	TGTGCCAGCAGCCGGACGCTAAGCTCTGGGGCCAACGTCCTGACTTTC
NA	TRBV7-2	NA	TRBJ2-2	CASSPQSAMTGELFF	TGTGCCAGCAGCCCCCAATCCGCCATGACCGGGGAGCTGTTTTTT
NA	TRBV20-1	NA	TRBJ2-7	CSAHGNYEQYF	TGCAGTGCACACGGGAATTACGAGCAGTACTTC
TRBD1	TRBV11-3	NA	TRBJ2-5	CASSQGTGGKTQYF	TGTGCCAGCAGCCAGGGGACAGGGGGAAAGACCCAGTACTTC
NA	TRBV2	NA	TRBJ2-5	CASSGDQETQYF	TGTGCCAGCAGTGGGGACCAAGAGACCCAGTACTTC
TRBD2	TRBV6-1	once	TRBJ2-1	CASSEMLAANNEQFF	TGTGCCAGCAGTGAAATGCTAGCGGCTAACAATGAGCAGTTCTTC
NA	TRBV7-3	NA	TRBJ2-3	CASSFSGTSTDTQYF	TGTGCCAGCAGCTTTAGCGGAACTAGCACAGATACGCAGTATTTT
NA	TRBV19	NA	TRBJ1-1	CASSISAGDAEAFF	TGTGCCAGTAGTATCAGTGCCGGAGACGCTGAAGCTTTCTTT
TRBD1	TRBV7-9	NA	TRBJ1-4	CASRTGDEKLFF	TGTGCCAGCAGGACAGGGGATGAAAAACTGTTTTTT
TRBD2	TRBV4-2	NA	TRBJ2-1	CASSPLAGTSYNEQFF	TGTGCCAGCAGCCCACTAGCGGGGACCTCCTACAATGAGCAGTTCTTC
NA	TRBV2	NA	TRBJ2-4	CASRPRLLAKNIQYF	TGTGCCAGCCGACCCCGACTTCTAGCCAAAAACATTCAGTACTTC
NA	TRBV5-6	NA	TRBJ2-2	CASSRDSGLGELFF	TGTGCCAGCAGTCGGGACTCTGGTTTAGGGGAGCTGTTTTTT
NA	TRBV10-2	once	TRBJ1-1	CASSPRVLMNTEAFF	TGCGCCAGCAGCCCCCGAGTTCTCATGAACACTGAAGCTTTCTTT
NA	TRBV7-8	NA	TRBJ1-3	CASSLQISGNTIYF	TGTGCCAGCAGCCTCCAGATCTCTGGAAACACCATATATTTT
NA	TRBV5-1	NA	TRBJ2-1	CASSLDPFYNEQFF	TGCGCCAGCAGCTTGGACCCGTTCTACAATGAGCAGTTCTTC
NA	TRBV6-1	NA	TRBJ1-1	CASNPSGVSNTEAFF	TGTGCCAGCAATCCTTCGGGGGTCTCGAACACTGAAGCTTTCTTT
NA	TRBV18	NA	TRBJ1-1	CASSPPGHGGGEAFF	TGTGCCAGCTCACCACCGGGACACGGGGGAGGGGAAGCTTTCTTT
TRBD2	TRBV7-8	NA	TRBJ2-4	CASSLVLAGAPGIQYF	TGTGCCAGCAGCTTAGTGCTAGCGGGAGCCCCAGGCATTCAGTACTTC
NA	TRBV11-3	NA	TRBJ1-2	CASSLDEGLGGYTF	TGTGCCAGCAGCTTAGATGAGGGGCTGGGTGGCTACACCTTC
NA	TRBV16	NA	TRBJ2-6	CASSQYPGSGANVLTF	TGTGCCAGCAGCCAATACCCAGGCTCCGGGGCCAACGTCCTGACTTTC
NA	TRBV11-3	NA	TRBJ2-7	CASSLSPQAGEQYF	TGTGCCAGCAGCTTAAGTCCCCAGGCTGGCGAGCAGTACTTC
NA	TRBV5-5	NA	TRBJ2-5	CASSLGQIQETQYF	TGTGCCAGCAGCTTGGGACAGATCCAAGAGACCCAGTACTTC
TRBD1	TRBV18	NA	TRBJ1-1	CASSPRQGGLGYTEAFF	TGTGCCAGCTCACCACGGCAGGGGGGCTTAGGGTACACTGAAGCTTTCTTT
NA	TRBV19	NA	TRBJ2-7	CASSNPLGLSYEQYF	TGTGCCAGTAGTAATCCCCTTGGACTCTCCTACGAGCAGTACTTC
NA	TRBV10-3	once	TRBJ1-1	CAIGSPYRMNTEAFF	TGTGCCATCGGGTCGCCATATAGAATGAACACTGAAGCTTTCTTT
NA	TRBV19	once	TRBJ1-2	CASSLGQFYGYTF	TGTGCCAGTAGCCTTGGGCAGTTCTATGGCTACACCTTC
TRBD2	TRBV5-1	NA	TRBJ2-3	CASSLGAVGGTDTQYF	TGCGCCAGCAGCTTGGGAGCGGTGGGGGGGACAGATACGCAGTATTTT
TRBD1	TRBV5-8	NA	TRBJ1-1	CASSLDRGTEAFF	TGTGCCAGCAGCTTAGACAGGGGCACTGAAGCTTTCTTT
TRBD2	TRBV2	NA	TRBJ2-2	CASRGLAGEGGTGELFF	TGTGCCAGCAGGGGACTAGCGGGAGAGGGTGGCACCGGGGAGCTGTTTTTT